What follows is one TCR beta chain and its context. Its antigen is still unknown. Base quality data are lacking; no much larger clone is found one base away. This sample is drawn from a study of T cell responses to AZD1222 COVID-19 vaccine listed by TCRdb under 2021. Broadly, across the study: TCR sequencing covered some 240 trial participants: 200 to 220 given two doses of AZD1222 and about 26 given two doses of MenACWY control vaccine. Enrollment into the trials was organized by age into subgroups of 18-55, 56-69 and 70-plus years, and those subgroups contained approximately 160, 26 and 62 TCR-sequenced participants, respectively.

The CDR3 regions of human TCRbeta chains were analyzed by immunosequencing. Under the source paper's analysis protocol: Repertoire TCRs were checked for matches against a reference library of SARS-CoV-2-specific TCRs that had been generated using the MIRA antigen-specificity platform. Breadth was defined as the fraction of unique TCRs that were SARS-CoV-2-associated. Depth was defined as the fraction of total T cells that were SARS-CoV-2-associated. Using the MIRA data, every spike-specific TCR was mapped to the spike region that the TCR reacted to and assigned to either a CD4 or a CD8 class. Log10-transformed breadth and depth values were compared by one-way ANOVA with Sidak's multiple comparisons tests. TCRdb mirrors the immuneACCESS table, restricted to in-frame sequences. Some clones are absent from its copies; in checked studies, under half trace to an unresolved V gene, and the reason for the others is unknown. V, J and clone size reflect that table, while D and trimming were determined from the DNA. The sample table records 120,000 or so clones; approximately 90% of these occur just once. Less than 4% of the sample lies in the top ten.

The full study reports these points: Because no day 14 peak-response samples were available, repertoires were characterized only after the peak T cell response. Conclusions about previously exposed vaccinees are limited, since just 5 or 6 AZD1222 recipients were seropositive for SARS-CoV-2 at baseline. Nearly half of unique spike-specific TCRs reportedly recognized epitopes outside regions mutated in the B.1.351 and B.1.1.7 variants. The 56-69-year group was small, and its depth increase did not reach significance, likely because of low power. After two AZD1222 doses, both the breadth and the depth of spike-specific TCRs were significantly higher than at day 0 and than in MenACWY recipients. Participants were mostly white British, with more females than males. The authors suggested clonal diversity may have been underestimated. The whole spike protein was spanned by vaccine-associated CD4 TCRs, and dominant responses were seen in regions 160-218 and 743-854.

The time point label for this specimen denotes: about 28 days (+/-7) after the second vaccine dose. AZD1222 recipients given second doses at about 4 weeks or at about 12 weeks were pooled, since spike-specific TCR depth and breadth were not found to differ between the two schedules. Vaccinee samples came from UK trials COV001 and COV002, including a single-blind randomized controlled phase 2/3 trial of AZD1222 (ChAdOx1 nCoV-19) in healthy adults. Trial participant PBMC samples were collected at day 0 and day 28 after the second dose for TCRbeta chain sequencing. V loses 0 bases of germline sequence and J loses 4 bases, and the interval between the two ends is 11 bases. From the germline V gene, CDR1 is SGHRS and CDR2 is YFSETQ. Taken from cysteine to phenylalanine, the CDR3 has 15 residues. The only DNA kept is the CDR3, 45 bases in frame from the first base.

The sequence was collected from an adult who received the AZD1222 COVID-19 vaccine. Here the chain combines TRBV5-1 and TRBJ1-5; a confident D gene designation cannot be given. This specimen was peripheral blood, taken 28 days after the second AZD1222 dose. The CDR3 amino acid sequence is: CASSLDGETNQPQHF. The DNA sequence is as follows: TGCGCCAGCAGCTTGGATGGGGAGACTAATCAGCCCCAGCATTTT.